The 13 T cell receptor beta chains presented below share a single source sample, sequenced in a study of T cells expressing NK-cell markers. TCRdb re-called the 5' RACE reads and gives one entry per CDR3 protein, without DNA. This sample contains 120,000 to 150,000 distinct CDR3 sequences. Sequenced: blood T cells: a sorted CD56 or NKG2C T cell subset, CD4+ or CD8+ T cells, or bulk PBMC T cells (not recorded which). These receptors all stem from a man younger than 30 in good health.

This chain links TRBV5-1 with TRBJ2-1; TCRdb's D call of TRBD1 is untestable without DNA. Germline V gene sequence: CDR1 SGHRS, CDR2 YFSETQ. The CDR3 is 15 amino acids. The CDR3 loop reads CASGTGNTYPDEQFF.

The gene calls are TRBV12-3 or TRBV12-4 and TRBJ1-4. This CDR3 spans 14 amino acids. The CDR3: CASSTVATNEKLFF.

The rearrangement joins TRBV29-1 to TRBJ2-2; TCRdb reports TRBD1, a call that lacks DNA to check it against. CDR1 is SQVTM and CDR2 is ANQGSEA in the germline V gene. This CDR3 is 15 amino acids long. CDR3 region: CSVEGVEAGTGELFF.

The V and J genes are TRBV6-5 and TRBJ1-1; TCRdb proposes TRBD1, but this gene call is untestable without DNA. The CDR3 runs to 14 residues. Germline V CDR1 and CDR2: MNHEY, SVGAGI. CDR3 amino acids: CASSWGGWNTEAFF.

The chain recombines TRBV3-1 with TRBJ1-1; TCRdb picks TRBD1, but there is no DNA to check that call. CDR3 length equals 15 residues. Per the germline V gene, CDR1 is LGHDT and CDR2 is YNNKEL (reference sequence). Here the CDR3 reads CASSQDRGGSTEAFF.

V and J are TRBV7-9 and TRBJ2-1. The germline V gene encodes CDR1 SEHNR and CDR2 FQNEAQ (reference sequence). The CDR3 sequence is 14 residues long. Here the CDR3 reads CASSLGWGYNEQFF. Supplemented by reference TRBV7-9 and TRBJ2-1, the full variable domain reads DTGVSQNPRHKITKRGQNVTFRCDPISEHNRLYWYRQTLGQGPEFLTYFQNEAQLEKSRLLSDRFSAERPKGSFSTLEIQRTEQGDSAMYLCASSLGWGYNEQFFGPGTRLTVL.

The chain uses TRBV14 and TRBJ2-3; TCRdb lists TRBD2, though no DNA is available to test this call. Germline V lookup: CDR1 SGHDN, CDR2 FVKESK. This CDR3 is built from 15 residues. CDR3 protein: CASTLAGESTDTQYF.

The chain links TRBV20-1 to TRBJ2-1; TCRdb selects TRBD2, and the lack of DNA leaves this call unchecked. The CDR3 length is 14 residues. Germline V gene lookup returns CDR1 DFQATT and CDR2 SNEGSKA (reference sequence). This CDR3 is CSAALAGDVREQFF.

The gene calls are TRBV20-1 and TRBJ2-1; TCRdb outputs TRBD2, but without DNA this stays unchecked. Germline lookup yields CDR1 DFQATT and CDR2 SNEGSKA (reference sequence). There are 11 residues in the CDR3. The chain's CDR3 is CSARLGNEQFF.

The rearrangement joins TRBV30 to TRBJ2-5; TCRdb's D gene call, TRBD2, goes unchecked for lack of DNA. This CDR3 has 16 amino acids. Germline loops: CDR1 GTSNPN, CDR2 SVGIG (reference sequence). The CDR3 region is CAWSVLAGGFQETQYF.

The CDR3 loop is CASLQGYGANVLTF. The chain links TRBV19 to TRBJ2-6. Germline V gene data show CDR1 as LNHDA and CDR2 as SQIVND (reference sequence). This CDR3 spans 14 amino acids.

The rearrangement links TRBV12-3 or TRBV12-4 to TRBJ2-2; as DNA is missing, the TRBD1 call by TCRdb cannot be tested. CDR3 size: 14 residues. This CDR3 is CASSFPGGTGELFF.

The chain's CDR3 is CAISERAGRTSYEQYF. The V and J genes are TRBV10-3 and TRBJ2-7; TCRdb selects TRBD2, and the lack of DNA leaves this call unchecked. The CDR3 is 16 amino acids. The germline gives CDR1 ENHRY, CDR2 SYGVKD.